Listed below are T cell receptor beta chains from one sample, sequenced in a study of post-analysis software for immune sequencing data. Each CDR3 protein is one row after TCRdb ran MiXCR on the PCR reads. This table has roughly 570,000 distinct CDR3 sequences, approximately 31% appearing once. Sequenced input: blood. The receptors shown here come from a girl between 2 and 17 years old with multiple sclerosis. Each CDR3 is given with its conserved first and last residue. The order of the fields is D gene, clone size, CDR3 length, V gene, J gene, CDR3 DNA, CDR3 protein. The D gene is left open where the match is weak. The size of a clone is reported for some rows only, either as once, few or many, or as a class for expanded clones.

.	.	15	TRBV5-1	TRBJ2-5	TGCGCCAGCAGCTTCCGCGATGGACGGCAAGAGACCCAGTACTTC	CASSFRDGRQETQYF
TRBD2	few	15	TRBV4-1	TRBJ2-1	TGCGCCAGCAGCCAACTAGCGGGGGTGTTCAATGAGCAGTTCTTC	CASSQLAGVFNEQFF
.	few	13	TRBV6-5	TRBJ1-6	TGTGCCAGCAGCCGAACATCAAATTCACCCCTCCACTTT	CASSRTSNSPLHF
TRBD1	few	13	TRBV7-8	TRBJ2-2	TGTGCCAGCAGCCTACAGGGGACCGGGGAGCTGTTTTTT	CASSLQGTGELFF
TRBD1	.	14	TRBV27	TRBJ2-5	TGTGCCAGCAGTAAACAGGGGTTCCAAGAGACCCAGTACTTC	CASSKQGFQETQYF
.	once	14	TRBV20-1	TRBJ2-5	TGCAGTGCTAGCTTACGGGACCCTCAAGAGACCCAGTACTTC	CSASLRDPQETQYF
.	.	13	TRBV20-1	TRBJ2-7	TGCAGTGCTAGACCCCCGGACCTCTACGAGCAGTACTTC	CSARPPDLYEQYF
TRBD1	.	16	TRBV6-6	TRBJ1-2	TGTGCCAGCAGTTACGACTTCGGACAGGGGAGTGGGGGCTACACCTTC	CASSYDFGQGSGGYTF
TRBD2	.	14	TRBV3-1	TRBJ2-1	TGTGCCAGCAGCTATAGCGGGGGGGCCGATGAGCAGTTCTTC	CASSYSGGADEQFF
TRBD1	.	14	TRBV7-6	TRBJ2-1	TGTGCCAGCAGCCCGCGGACAGGGGCTTGGGAGCAGTTCTTC	CASSPRTGAWEQFF
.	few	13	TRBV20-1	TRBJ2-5	TGCAGTGCTAGCCGGGACCTGAGGGAGACCCAGTACTTC	CSASRDLRETQYF
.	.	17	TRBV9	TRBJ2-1	TGTGCCAGCAACGTTCACATCCGACAGAGCTCCTACAATGAGCAGTTCTTC	CASNVHIRQSSYNEQFF
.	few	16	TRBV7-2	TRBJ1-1	TGTGCCAGCAGCTTAGCCTTAAGGGGCGGAGGGACTGAAGCTTTCTTT	CASSLALRGGGTEAFF
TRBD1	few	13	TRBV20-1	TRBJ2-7	TGCAGTGCTATCGACAGGGCAGGCCACGAGCAGTACTTC	CSAIDRAGHEQYF
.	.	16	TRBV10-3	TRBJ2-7	TGTGCCATCAGTCCCTCCGGCGGAGCTGCCTCCTACGAGCAGTCCTTC	CAISPSGGAASYEQSF
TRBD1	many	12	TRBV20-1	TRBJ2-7	TGCAGTGCTAAAGGGGGCGGCTACGAGCAGTACTTC	CSAKGGGYEQYF
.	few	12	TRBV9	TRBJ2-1	TGTGCCAGCAGCGTAGCCAACAATGAGCAGTTCTTC	CASSVANNEQFF
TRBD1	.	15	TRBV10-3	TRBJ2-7	TGTGCCATCAGTCTAGCGGTGGACAGGGGGTACGAGCAGTACTTC	CAISLAVDRGYEQYF
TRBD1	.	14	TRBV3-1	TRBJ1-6	TGTGCCAGCAGCCGGGAAGACAGGGGCTCACCCCTCCACTTT	CASSREDRGSPLHF
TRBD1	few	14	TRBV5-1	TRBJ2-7	TGCGCCAGCAGACGGACAGGGGGTACCTACGAGCAGTACTTC	CASRRTGGTYEQYF
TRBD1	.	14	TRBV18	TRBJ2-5	TGTGCCAGCTCACCGAGGGGGCACCAAGAGACCCAGTACTTC	CASSPRGHQETQYF
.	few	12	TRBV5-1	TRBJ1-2	TGCGCCAGCAGCCTTTCTACGGGTGGCTACACCTTC	CASSLSTGGYTF
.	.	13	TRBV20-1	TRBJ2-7	TGCAGTGCCCTGACAGGCCGCTCCTACGAGCAGTACTTC	CSALTGRSYEQYF
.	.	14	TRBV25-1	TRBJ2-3	TGTGCCAGCAGTGATTGGACAAGCACAGATACACAGTATTTT	CASSDWTSTDTQYF
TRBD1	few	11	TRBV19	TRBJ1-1	TGTGCCTGCGCCAGGGGGACTGAAGCTTTCTTT	CACARGTEAFF
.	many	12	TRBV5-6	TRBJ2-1	TGTGCCAGCAGCCGGGACACCAATGAGCAGTTCTTC	CASSRDTNEQFF
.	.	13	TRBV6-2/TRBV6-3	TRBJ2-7	TGTGCCAGCAGTTACTCGCCTGTCTACGAGCAGTACTTC	CASSYSPVYEQYF
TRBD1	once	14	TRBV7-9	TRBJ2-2	TGTGCCAGCCAGGGACAGGGTTGGCCCGGGGAGCTGTTTTTT	CASQGQGWPGELFF
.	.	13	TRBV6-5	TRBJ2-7	TGTGCCACCGGACGGACCCGAGGAAACGAGCAGTACTTC	CATGRTRGNEQYF
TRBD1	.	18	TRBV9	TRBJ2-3	TGTGCCAGCAGCGTAGGGACAGGTTATCGTATAATCACAGATACGCAGTATTTT	CASSVGTGYRIITDTQYF
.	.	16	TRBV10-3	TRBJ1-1	TGTGCCATCAGTGACCCCCAAGGAATACCGACCACTGAAGCTTTCTTT	CAISDPQGIPTTEAFF
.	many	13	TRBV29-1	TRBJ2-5	TGCAGCGTTGGGGGCTCCCCCATGGAGACCCAGTACTTC	CSVGGSPMETQYF
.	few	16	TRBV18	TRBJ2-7	TGTGCCAGCTCACCCGAGTGGACATCTGTCTACAATGAGCAGTACTTC	CASSPEWTSVYNEQYF
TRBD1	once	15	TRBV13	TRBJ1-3	TGTGCCAGCAGCTTCGGGCGGACAGGGGGAAACACCATATATTTT	CASSFGRTGGNTIYF
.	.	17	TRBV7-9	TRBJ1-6	TGTGCCAGCAGCTTAGGAGGGGGGGTGTCCTATAATTCACCCCTCCACTTT	CASSLGGGVSYNSPLHF
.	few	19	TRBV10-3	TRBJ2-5	TGTGCCATCAGTGAGTCGTTTTTAAACAGTGAGGAGTACCAAGAGACCCAGTACTTC	CAISESFLNSEEYQETQYF
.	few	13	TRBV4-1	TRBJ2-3	TGCGCCAGCAGCCATCCGGGGCCCGATACGCAGTATTTT	CASSHPGPDTQYF
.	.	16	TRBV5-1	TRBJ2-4	TGCGCCAGCAGTTCCGTAACTCAGGGATGGGGGGACATTCTGTACTTC	CASSSVTQGWGDILYF
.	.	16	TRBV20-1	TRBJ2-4	TGCAGTGCTAGGGTCAGGGGTGATTTAGCCAAAAACATTCAGTACTTC	CSARVRGDLAKNIQYF
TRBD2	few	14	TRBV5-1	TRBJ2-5	TGCGCCAGCAGCTTGAAACTAGCGGAAGAGACCCAGTACTTC	CASSLKLAEETQYF
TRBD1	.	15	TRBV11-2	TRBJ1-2	TGTGCCAGCAGCTCTAGGACAGGGGGCACGTATGGCTACACCTTC	CASSSRTGGTYGYTF
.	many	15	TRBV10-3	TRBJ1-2	TGTGCCATCAGTGGCGGTGGCGGGCGAGAGATCCGCTACACCTTC	CAISGGGGREIRYTF
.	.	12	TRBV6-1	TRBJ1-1	TGTGCCAGCAGTGGGGGTCCTTGGGAAGCTTTCTTT	CASSGGPWEAFF
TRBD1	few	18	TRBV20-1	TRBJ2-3	TGCAGTGCTAGATCAATACAGGGGGCCCGGTCAGGCACAGATACGCAGTATTTT	CSARSIQGARSGTDTQYF
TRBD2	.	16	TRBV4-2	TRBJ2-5	TGTGCCAGCAGCCAGAATAGCGGGGGGGCCTACAATGAGCAGTACTTC	CASSQNSGGAYNEQYF
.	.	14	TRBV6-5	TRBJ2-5	TGTGCCAGCAGTTACTGGAGAACCAAGGAGACCCAGTACTTC	CASSYWRTKETQYF
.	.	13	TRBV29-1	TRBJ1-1	TGCAGCGTTGAGGTTCAGGGAAACACTGAAGCTTTCTTT	CSVEVQGNTEAFF
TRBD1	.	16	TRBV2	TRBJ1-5	TGTGCCAGCAGACCAGGACAGGGGGGGGTGAATCAGCCCCAGCATTTT	CASRPGQGGVNQPQHF
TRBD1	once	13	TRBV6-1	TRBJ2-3	TGTGCCAGCAAGGACAGGGTGTCAGATACGCAGTATTTT	CASKDRVSDTQYF
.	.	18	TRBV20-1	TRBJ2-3	TGCAGTGCTAGAGTTCTGTGGGGACCGGAACCGATCACAGATACGCAGTATTTT	CSARVLWGPEPITDTQYF
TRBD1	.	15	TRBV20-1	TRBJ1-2	TGCAGTGCTAGTTTCAAGGGGGCGGAAAACTATGGCTACACCTTC	CSASFKGAENYGYTF
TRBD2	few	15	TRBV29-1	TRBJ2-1	TGCAGCGTTGAGGGCGGGGGGGGTTCCTACAATGAGCAGTTCTTC	CSVEGGGGSYNEQFF
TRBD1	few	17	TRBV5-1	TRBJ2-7	TGCGCCAGCAGCTTGGTGGGACAGTTAGCCTTCTCCTACGAGCAGTACTTC	CASSLVGQLAFSYEQYF
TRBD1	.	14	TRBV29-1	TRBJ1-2	TGCAGCGTTACAGGGGGCGCCGCTAACTATGGCTACACCTTC	CSVTGGAANYGYTF
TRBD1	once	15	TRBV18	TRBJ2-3	TGTGCCAGCTCACCACAGACGACAGGGGGAGATACGCAGTATTTT	CASSPQTTGGDTQYF